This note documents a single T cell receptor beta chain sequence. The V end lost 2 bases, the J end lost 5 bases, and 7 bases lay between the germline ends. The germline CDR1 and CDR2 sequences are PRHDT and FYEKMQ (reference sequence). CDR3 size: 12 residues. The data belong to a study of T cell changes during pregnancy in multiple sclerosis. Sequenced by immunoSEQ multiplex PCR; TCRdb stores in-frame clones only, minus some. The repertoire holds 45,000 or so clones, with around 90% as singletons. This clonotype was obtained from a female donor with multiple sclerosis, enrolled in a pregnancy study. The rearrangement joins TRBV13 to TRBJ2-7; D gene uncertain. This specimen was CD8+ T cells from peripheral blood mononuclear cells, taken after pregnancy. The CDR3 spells CASSLSPDEQYF. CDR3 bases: TGTGCCAGCAGCTTATCTCCCGACGAGCAGTACTTC.